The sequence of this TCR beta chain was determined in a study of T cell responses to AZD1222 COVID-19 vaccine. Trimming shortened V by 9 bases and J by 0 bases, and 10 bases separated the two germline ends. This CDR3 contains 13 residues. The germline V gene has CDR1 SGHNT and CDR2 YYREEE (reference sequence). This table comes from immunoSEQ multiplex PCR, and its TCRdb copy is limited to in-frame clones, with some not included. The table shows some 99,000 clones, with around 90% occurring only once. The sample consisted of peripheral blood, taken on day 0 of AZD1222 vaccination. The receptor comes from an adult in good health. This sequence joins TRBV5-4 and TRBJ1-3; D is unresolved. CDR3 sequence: CATVDASGNTIYF. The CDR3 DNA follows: TGTGCCACCGTAGACGCCTCTGGAAACACCATATATTTT.